The entry below describes one TCR beta chain. Its antigen is still unknown. Within one base of it there is no much larger clone, and no base qualities were kept. TCRbeta CDR3 regions were amplified from genomic DNA using the immunoSEQ Assay, a bias-controlled multiplex PCR. As for the authors' bioinformatics: Nucleated cell counts per sample were estimated from amplification of reference gene primers within the assay. To quantify the absolute abundance of each unique TCRbeta CDR3 rearrangement, sequence reads were collapsed and filtered. For each sample, productive Simpson clonality was calculated by taking the square root of Simpson's diversity index across productive rearrangements. TCRdb holds this immuneACCESS table with in-frame rearrangements only. Some clones are missing; in checked studies, unresolved V genes explain under half, and the rest has no known cause. V, J and clone size are those of that table, while D and trimming were read from the DNA. A total of tens of thousands of clones appear in this sample, roughly 90% of them only once. 2.5% to 3.5% of the sample belongs to the ten largest clones.

Via the germline V gene, CDR1 is SGHVS and CDR2 FQNEAQ. V was cut back by 4 bases and J by 1 base, leaving a gap of 11 bases between them. Counted from cysteine to phenylalanine, this CDR3 has 15 amino acids. The CDR3 DNA has 45 bases and is translated from base 1. The data are from a study of blood T cell repertoires in COVID-19 (dated by TCRdb to about 2020). With regard to the full study: Collaborator samples came from the United States, Italy and Spain and covered acute and convalescent phases of COVID-19. The prospective study material was composed of cDNA or gDNA derived from T cells, B-cell-depleted T cells, or PBMCs. Deeply sampled blood TCRbeta repertoires from subjects exposed to, actively infected with, or recovered from COVID-19 were included in the dataset. The repertoires were released in a freely available public database meant as a resource for research on the immune response to SARS-CoV-2. Samples were obtained from the ongoing ImmuneRACE study (first 160 participants) and from 950 to 1,500 subjects provided by 6 global collaborators. A de-identified subject ID, COVID-19 status, age in years and sex were almost always included in the sample metadata. HLA class I and class II types, where available, came from metadata supplied by the sample provider rather than from assay-based typing.

What the authors observed across the whole study: The amount of clinical and demographic metadata varied by source and participant and was provided uncurated.

Collaborating institutions collected whole blood in K2EDTA tubes following their own protocols. For TCRbeta analysis, collaborator samples were shipped as frozen whole blood, as isolated PBMCs, or as DNA extracted from either sample type. The specimen was peripheral blood. The clonotype comes from a woman in her forties or fifties with active or convalescent COVID-19. This chain is built from TRBV7-8 and TRBJ2-1; TRBD1 is possibly the D segment (7 matching bases). The CDR3 region: CASSSSGGSYNEQFF. In nucleotides, the sequence is TGTGCCAGCAGCTCCTCAGGGGGGTCCTACAATGAGCAGTTCTTC.